These 10 T cell receptor beta chains were all obtained from the same sample, sequenced in a study of blood T cell repertoires in COVID-19. The method was immunoSEQ multiplex PCR; TCRdb's version includes in-frame clones alone and lacks a portion of them. Of under 250,000 clones listed, roughly 90% were seen once; the top ten hold around 2.8%. Sequencing was carried out using peripheral blood. These receptors all stem from a woman aged 55-69 years with acute or convalescent COVID-19.

The chain carries TRBV6-1 and TRBJ2-3; no firm D call. The CDR3 totals 14 residues. V gave up 0 bases and J gave up 8 bases, with 12 bases separating them. CDR1 and CDR2 from the germline V gene are MNHNS and SASEGT. The CDR3 coding sequence is TGTGCCAGCAGTGAAGCGCCTAGGCCGGGTACGCAGTATTTT. Translation gives CASSEAPRPGTQYF.

CDR3 amino acids: CASSIRTTPGTDTQYF. The CDR3 DNA reads as TGTGCCAGTAGTATCCGGACTACCCCCGGCACAGATACGCAGTATTTT. The J gene is TRBJ2-3, the V gene TRBV19; TRBD2 is a possible D gene (6 bases). Germline CDR1 and CDR2: LNHDA and SQIVND (reference sequence). V dropped 3 bases and J dropped 1 base, with 14 bases sitting between them. The CDR3 is 16 residues long.

The rearrangement links TRBV21-1 to TRBJ1-2; the listed D gene, TRBD1, was not tested against the DNA. TRBV21-1 is a pseudogene. The length of the CDR3 is 16 residues. DNA of the CDR3: TGTGCCAGCAGCAAAATTCCCCCAGATTCATACTATGGCTACACCTTC. This translates into CASSKIPPDSYYGYTF.

The chain couples TRBV5-1 to TRBJ2-7; 9 nucleotides match TRBD1. Germline trimming cut 6 bases from V and 6 bases from J; bases unmatched to any gene: 10. Germline values: CDR1 SGHRS, CDR2 YFSETQ. The CDR3 sequence is 14 residues long. The CDR3 is CASKTGQGLGEQYF. CDR3 in DNA: TGCGCCAGCAAGACGGGACAGGGCTTAGGCGAGCAGTACTTC.

The chain employs TRBV10-3 and TRBJ1-1; tentative D call: TRBD1 (5 bases). The CDR3 totals 13 residues. Per the germline V gene, CDR1 is ENHRY and CDR2 is SYGVKD. V lost 4 bases to trimming and J lost 7 bases, with 13 bases between them. The CDR3 loop reads CAISAGEGIEAFF. The CDR3, as DNA: TGTGCCATCAGTGCCGGGGAGGGGATTGAAGCTTTCTTT.

J is TRBJ2-6 and V is TRBV15, with 8 bases lining up with TRBD2. The germline V gene has CDR1 LNHNV and CDR2 YYDKDF (reference sequence). The CDR3 covers 18 residues. Germline trimming cut 5 bases from V and 0 bases from J; bases unmatched to any gene: 9. The DNA of the CDR3 is TGTGCCACCAGCTTACCGACTAGCGTCAGCTCTGGGGCCAACGTCCTGACTTTC. The encoded protein is CATSLPTSVSSGANVLTF.

This chain joins TRBV19 and TRBJ1-5; D is perhaps TRBD1 (6 bases). In germline, CDR1 is LNHDA, CDR2 SQIVND (reference sequence). The ends were cut back, 10 bases at V and 5 bases at J, with 24 bases in the middle. The CDR3 sequence is 16 residues long. Here the CDR3 reads CATCKVGRGADQPQHF. The CDR3 bases are TGTGCCACCTGTAAAGTAGGCCGGGGGGCAGATCAGCCCCAGCATTTT.

V is TRBV27 and J is TRBJ1-5; 7 bases agree with TRBD1. The V gene end was trimmed by 4 bases and the J gene end by 4 bases; junction bases not matched to a gene: 13. Germline V CDR1 and CDR2: MNHEY, SMNVEV (reference sequence). The CDR3 consists of 17 residues. The CDR3 loop reads CASSYRGQSRMNQPQHF. The CDR3, as DNA: TGTGCCAGCAGTTATCGGGGACAGTCGAGAATGAATCAGCCCCAGCATTTT.

The V gene is TRBV14, the J gene TRBJ2-7; D may be TRBD1 (5 bases). The germline CDR1 and CDR2 sequences are SGHDN and FVKESK. The CDR3 is 14 amino acids. Trimming shortened V by 3 bases and J by 4 bases, and 13 bases separated the two germline ends. CDR3 sequence reads: CASSQDIWAYEQYF. The CDR3 DNA reads TGTGCCAGCAGCCAGGACATTTGGGCATACGAGCAGTACTTC.

This clone has at least ten counts. The chain combines TRBV3-1 (or the pseudogene TRBV3-2) with TRBJ2-1; D is possibly TRBD2 (5 bases). Germline CDR1 is LGHDT and CDR2 is YNNKEL (reference sequence). Trimming removed 6 bases from V and 7 bases from J, with 22 bases in between. CDR3 length: 16 residues. CDR3 bases: TGTGCCAGCAGTCCTGCCTCCAGGACTTTTGCTAATGAGCAGTTCTTC. Protein: CASSPASRTFANEQFF.